This T cell receptor (beta chain) appears in the sequencing data of a study of blood T cell repertoires in COVID-19. Study as a whole: Samples came from the United States, Italy and Spain, spanning acute and convalescent COVID-19. The cDNA or gDNA used as material had been derived from T cells, B-cell-depleted T cells, or PBMCs.

Deletions cut 5 bases from V and 0 bases from J, with 11 bases between. CDR3 length: 15 amino acids. In germline, CDR1 is LGHDT, CDR2 YNNKEL (reference sequence). As processed by the authors: The assay estimated nucleated cells by amplifying reference gene primers. Method: immunoSEQ multiplex PCR; TCRdb's copy keeps in-frame clones and lacks some. V, J and clone size are those of that table, while D and trimming were read from the DNA. The sample has 50,000 or so clones, around 90% seen once. Sequencing was done on a sample of peripheral blood. The J gene is TRBJ1-3, the V gene TRBV3-1 (or the pseudogene TRBV3-2), with D possibly matching TRBD1 (5 bases). The source is a man of 80 years or more with acute or convalescent COVID-19. CDR3 sequence: CASSKTVNSGNTIYF. The DNA for the CDR3 is TGTGCCAGCAGCAAGACAGTAAACTCTGGAAACACCATATATTTT.